A selection of T cell receptor beta chains follows, all from one sample in a study of identical twins. TCRdb ran MiXCR on the 5' RACE reads and lists one entry per CDR3 protein. The repertoire includes 600,000 to 850,000 distinct CDR3 sequences, 18% of them detected once, and about 12% sits in the top ten. Separately, the same data were catalogued under a study of T cells expressing NK-cell markers.

Sequencing was performed on PBMCs. Receptors originate from a young woman in good health. The conserved cysteine and the conserved F or W are not part of the CDR3 here. The D gene is left open where the match is weak.

v_call	d_call	cdr3_length	j_call	cdr3_aa
TRBV10-3	-	13	TRBJ2-3	AISGRREGTDTQY
TRBV7-9	-	14	TRBJ2-7	ASSDFGLGLVREQY
TRBV14	TRBD1	10	TRBJ2-1	ASSLQGQKQF
TRBV20-1	-	11	TRBJ1-1	SARDHRGTEAF
TRBV10-1	-	13	TRBJ2-3	ATAISGHSPDTQY
TRBV3-1	-	10	TRBJ2-7	ASSHWGYEQY
TRBV7-9	-	13	TRBJ2-5	ASSFGSSAQETQY
TRBV6-5	-	15	TRBJ2-1	ASSYSNNVGENNEQF
TRBV7-9	-	12	TRBJ2-7	ASSSRGFPYEQY
TRBV9	TRBD2	13	TRBJ2-2	ASSVTSGITGELF
TRBV3-1	TRBD2	15	TRBJ2-1	ASSQESGTSAYNEQF
TRBV5-1	-	12	TRBJ2-3	ASSLAPGVDTQY
TRBV5-1	TRBD1	13	TRBJ1-2	ASSWGQTDAYGYT
TRBV15	TRBD1	16	TRBJ1-2	ATSRDAEDRGRRRGYT
TRBV6-2/TRBV6-3	-	12	TRBJ1-5	ASSVEGMNQPQH
TRBV6-2/TRBV6-3	-	12	TRBJ2-1	AGERAGGGNEQF
TRBV7-8	-	14	TRBJ2-7	ASSFTGTASSYEQY
TRBV5-5	-	13	TRBJ2-1	ASSLGGVAYNEQF
TRBV9	TRBD1	11	TRBJ2-7	ASSVTGVHEQY
TRBV20-1	TRBD2	12	TRBJ2-1	SAILAGPKGEQF
TRBV20-1	TRBD1	11	TRBJ2-5	SAREGARETQY
TRBV12-3/TRBV12-4	-	12	TRBJ1-1	ASVVGARDTEAF
TRBV4-1	TRBD2	14	TRBJ2-1	ASSQARGGKYNEQF
TRBV29-1	-	11	TRBJ2-6	SVENSGANVLT
TRBV2	TRBD2	12	TRBJ2-7	ASSGLAGDYEQY
TRBV10-3	-	12	TRBJ1-1	AISSRVGGTEAF
TRBV12-3/TRBV12-4	TRBD2	13	TRBJ2-7	ASRLAGGPKYEQY
TRBV6-1	TRBD2	13	TRBJ2-1	ASSERGLTRAEQF
TRBV10-3	-	12	TRBJ2-5	AISEGRQTETQY
TRBV11-2	-	11	TRBJ2-7	ASGRTDSYEQY
TRBV7-3	-	17	TRBJ2-3	ASSLNGGPNRLTTDTQY
TRBV7-2	-	12	TRBJ2-1	ASSLVVGTNEQF
TRBV3-1	-	11	TRBJ1-1	ATSRGIGTEAF
TRBV3-1	TRBD2	16	TRBJ2-3	ASSQIPLAGGTTDTQY
TRBV6-2/TRBV6-3	TRBD1	12	TRBJ1-2	ASTWDRSSYGYT
TRBV15	TRBD1	16	TRBJ2-7	ATSAGGTGRVLAYEQY
TRBV3-1	TRBD1	11	TRBJ1-1	ASSQRQGGEAF
TRBV2	-	11	TRBJ1-1	ASSDRVGTEAF
TRBV12-3/TRBV12-4	-	13	TRBJ2-2	ASSFGALNTGELF
TRBV7-2	TRBD2	14	TRBJ2-1	ASSSRLAESYNEQF
TRBV5-6	-	12	TRBJ2-7	ASSFFSGTYEQY
TRBV7-2	-	10	TRBJ2-3	ASSLEWGVEY
TRBV15	-	11	TRBJ2-7	ATSRADGYEQY
TRBV15	-	12	TRBJ2-7	ATSRDLGVPEQY
TRBV5-1	TRBD1	13	TRBJ1-1	ASSLEPGQGVLGF
TRBV6-1	-	11	TRBJ2-1	ASSISTFNEQF
TRBV5-1	-	13	TRBJ2-7	ASSLVGTPGGEQY
TRBV12-3/TRBV12-4	-	9	TRBJ2-3	ASLNTDTQY
TRBV12-3/TRBV12-4	-	13	TRBJ2-4	ASSPQPTVKNIQY
TRBV7-9	-	10	TRBJ2-7	ASSLSGGEQY
TRBV9	-	12	TRBJ2-2	ATSPGANTGELF
TRBV5-6	TRBD1	13	TRBJ2-3	ASSMTTGASDTQY